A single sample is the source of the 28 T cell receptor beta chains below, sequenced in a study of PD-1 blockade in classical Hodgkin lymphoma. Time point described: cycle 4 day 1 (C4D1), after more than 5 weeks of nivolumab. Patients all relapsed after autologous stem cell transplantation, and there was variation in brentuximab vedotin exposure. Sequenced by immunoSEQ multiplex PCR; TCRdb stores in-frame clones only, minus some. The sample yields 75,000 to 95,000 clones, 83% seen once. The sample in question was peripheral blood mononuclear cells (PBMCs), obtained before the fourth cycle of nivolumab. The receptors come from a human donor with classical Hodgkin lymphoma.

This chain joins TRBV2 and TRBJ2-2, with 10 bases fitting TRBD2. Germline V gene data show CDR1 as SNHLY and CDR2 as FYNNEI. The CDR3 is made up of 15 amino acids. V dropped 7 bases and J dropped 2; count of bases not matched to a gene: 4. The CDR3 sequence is CASNLAGGNTGELFF. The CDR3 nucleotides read TGTGCCAGCAACTTAGCGGGAGGAAACACCGGGGAGCTGTTTTTT.

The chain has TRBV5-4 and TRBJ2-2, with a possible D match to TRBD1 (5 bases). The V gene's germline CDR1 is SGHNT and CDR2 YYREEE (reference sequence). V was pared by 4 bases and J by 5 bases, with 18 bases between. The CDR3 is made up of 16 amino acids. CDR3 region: CASSLGQGFLTGELFF. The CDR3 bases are TGTGCCAGCAGCCTTGGCCAGGGATTCTTGACCGGGGAGCTGTTTTTT.

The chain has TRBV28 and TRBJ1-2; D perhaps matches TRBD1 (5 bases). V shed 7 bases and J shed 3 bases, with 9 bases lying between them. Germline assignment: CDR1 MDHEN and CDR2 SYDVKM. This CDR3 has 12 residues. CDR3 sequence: CASIQGDYGYTF. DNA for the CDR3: TGTGCCAGCATTCAAGGGGACTATGGCTACACCTTC.

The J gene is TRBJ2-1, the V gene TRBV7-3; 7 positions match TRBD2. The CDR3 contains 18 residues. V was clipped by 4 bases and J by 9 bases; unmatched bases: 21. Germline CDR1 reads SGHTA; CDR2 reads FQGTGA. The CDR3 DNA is TGTGCCAGCAGCTCCCCCTCTTACTGGACTAGTAAGGGGTTTGAGCAGTTCTTC. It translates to CASSSPSYWTSKGFEQFF. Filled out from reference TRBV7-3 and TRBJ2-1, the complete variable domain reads GAGVSQTPSNKVTEKGKYVELRCDPISGHTALYWYRQSLGQGPEFLIYFQGTGAADDSGLPNDRFFAVRPEGSVSTLKIQRTERGDSAVYLCASSSPSYWTSKGFEQFFGPGTRLTVL.

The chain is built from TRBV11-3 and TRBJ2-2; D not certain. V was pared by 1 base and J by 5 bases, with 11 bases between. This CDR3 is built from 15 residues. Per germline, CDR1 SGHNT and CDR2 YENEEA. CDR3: CASSLGVVSTGELFF. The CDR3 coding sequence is TGTGCCAGCAGCTTAGGGGTAGTCTCAACCGGGGAGCTGTTTTTT.

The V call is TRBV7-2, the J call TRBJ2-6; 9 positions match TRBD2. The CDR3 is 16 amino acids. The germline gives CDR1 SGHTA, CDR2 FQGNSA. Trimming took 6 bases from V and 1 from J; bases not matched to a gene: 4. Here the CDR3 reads CASRGAGGSGANVLTF. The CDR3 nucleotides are TGTGCCAGCAGGGGAGCGGGAGGATCTGGGGCCAACGTCCTGACTTTC.

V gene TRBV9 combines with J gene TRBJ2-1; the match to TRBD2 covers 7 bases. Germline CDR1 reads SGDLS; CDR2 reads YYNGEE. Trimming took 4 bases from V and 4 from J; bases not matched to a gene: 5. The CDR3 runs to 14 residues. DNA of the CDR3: TGTGCCAGCAGCTCCCGGGGGGAATACAATGAGCAGTTCTTC. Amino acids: CASSSRGEYNEQFF.

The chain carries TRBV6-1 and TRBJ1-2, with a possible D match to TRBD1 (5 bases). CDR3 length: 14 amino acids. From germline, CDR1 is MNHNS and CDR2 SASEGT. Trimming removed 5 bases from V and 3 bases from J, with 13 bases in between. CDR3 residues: CASSLQTDYYGYTF. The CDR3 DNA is TGTGCCAGCAGTCTACAGACAGATTACTATGGCTACACCTTC.

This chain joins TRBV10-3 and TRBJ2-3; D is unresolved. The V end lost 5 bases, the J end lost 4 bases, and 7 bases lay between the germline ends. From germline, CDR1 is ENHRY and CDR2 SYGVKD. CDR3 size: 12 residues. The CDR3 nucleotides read TGTGCCATCAGTATAGTGTCAGATACGCAGTATTTT. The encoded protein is CAISIVSDTQYF.

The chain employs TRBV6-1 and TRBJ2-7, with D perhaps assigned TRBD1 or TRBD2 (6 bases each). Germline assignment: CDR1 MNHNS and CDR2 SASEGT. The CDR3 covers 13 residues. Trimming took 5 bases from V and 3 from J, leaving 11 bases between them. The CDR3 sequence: CASSYRGLYEQYF. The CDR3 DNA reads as TGTGCCAGCAGTTATCGGGGGCTCTACGAGCAGTACTTC.

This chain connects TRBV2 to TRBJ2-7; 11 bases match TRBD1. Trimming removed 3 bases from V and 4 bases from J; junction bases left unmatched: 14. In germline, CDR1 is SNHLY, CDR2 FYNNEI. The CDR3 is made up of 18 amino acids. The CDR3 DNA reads TGTGCCAGCAGTGAGGGGTTGTTTGACCGGGACAGGGGGTACGAGCAGTACTTC. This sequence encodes CASSEGLFDRDRGYEQYF.

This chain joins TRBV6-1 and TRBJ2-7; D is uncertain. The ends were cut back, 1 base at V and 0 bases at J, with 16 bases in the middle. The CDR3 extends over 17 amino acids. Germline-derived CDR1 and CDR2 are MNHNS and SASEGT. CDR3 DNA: TGTGCCAGCAGTGAAGACAGACCAGGAGCTGGCTCCTACGAGCAGTACTTC. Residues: CASSEDRPGAGSYEQYF.

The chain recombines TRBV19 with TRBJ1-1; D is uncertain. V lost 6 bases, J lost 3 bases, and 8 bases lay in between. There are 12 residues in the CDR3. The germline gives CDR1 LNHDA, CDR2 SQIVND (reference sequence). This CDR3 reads CASSHPYTEAFF. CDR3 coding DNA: TGTGCCAGTAGCCACCCTTACACTGAAGCTTTCTTT.

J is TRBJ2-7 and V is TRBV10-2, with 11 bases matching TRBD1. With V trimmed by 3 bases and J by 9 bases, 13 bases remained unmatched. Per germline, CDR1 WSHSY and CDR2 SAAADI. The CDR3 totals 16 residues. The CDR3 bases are TGCGCCAGCAGTGATAGGACAGGGGGCTTCATCTTGGGGCAGTACTTC. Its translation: CASSDRTGGFILGQYF.

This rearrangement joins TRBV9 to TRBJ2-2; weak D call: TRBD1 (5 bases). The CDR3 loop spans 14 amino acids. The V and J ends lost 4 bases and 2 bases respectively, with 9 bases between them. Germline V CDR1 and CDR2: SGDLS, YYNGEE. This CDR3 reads CASSPGFNTGELFF. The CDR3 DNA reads TGTGCCAGCAGCCCAGGGTTCAACACCGGGGAGCTGTTTTTT.

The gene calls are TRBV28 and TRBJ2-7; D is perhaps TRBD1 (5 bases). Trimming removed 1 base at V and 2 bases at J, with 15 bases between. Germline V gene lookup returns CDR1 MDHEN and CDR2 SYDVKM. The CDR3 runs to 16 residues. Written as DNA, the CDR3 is TGTGCCAGCAGTTTATCCCAGGGTGTCGGCCCCTACGAGCAGTACTTC. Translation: CASSLSQGVGPYEQYF.

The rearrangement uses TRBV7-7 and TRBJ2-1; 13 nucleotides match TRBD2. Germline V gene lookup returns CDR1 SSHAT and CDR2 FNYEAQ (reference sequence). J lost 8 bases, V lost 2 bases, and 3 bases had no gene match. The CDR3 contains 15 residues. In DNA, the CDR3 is TGTGCCAGCAGCTTACAACTAGCGGGAGGGGATGAGCAGTTCTTC. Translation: CASSLQLAGGDEQFF.

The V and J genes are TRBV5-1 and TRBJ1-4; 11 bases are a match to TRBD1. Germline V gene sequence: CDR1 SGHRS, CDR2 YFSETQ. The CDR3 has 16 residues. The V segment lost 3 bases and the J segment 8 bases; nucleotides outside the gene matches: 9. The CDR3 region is CASSSLGQGAGEKLFF. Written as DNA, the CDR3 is TGCGCCAGCAGCTCCCTAGGACAGGGGGCGGGAGAAAAACTGTTTTTT. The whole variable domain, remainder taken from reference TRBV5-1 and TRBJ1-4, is KAGVTQTPRYLIKTRGQQVTLSCSPISGHRSVSWYQQTPGQGLQFLFEYFSETQRNKGNFPGRFSGRQFSNSRSEMNVSTLELGDSALYLCASSSLGQGAGEKLFFGSGTQLSVL.

As DNA, the CDR3 is TGTGCCAGCAGCCGTAGTACTAGTTTCACCGGGGAGCTGTTTTTT. Protein sequence: CASSRSTSFTGELFF. The rearrangement uses TRBV14 and TRBJ2-2; TRBD2 might be the D (5 bases). The CDR3 has 15 amino acids. Trimming left V 4 bases short and J 4 bases short, with 13 bases between. Germline-derived CDR1 and CDR2 are SGHDN and FVKESK.

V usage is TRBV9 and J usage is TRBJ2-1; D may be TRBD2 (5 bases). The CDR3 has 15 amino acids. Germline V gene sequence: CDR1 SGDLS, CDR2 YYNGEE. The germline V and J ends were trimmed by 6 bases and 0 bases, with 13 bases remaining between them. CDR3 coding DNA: TGTGCCAGCACCCAAGCGGCAGACTCCTACAATGAGCAGTTCTTC. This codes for CASTQAADSYNEQFF.

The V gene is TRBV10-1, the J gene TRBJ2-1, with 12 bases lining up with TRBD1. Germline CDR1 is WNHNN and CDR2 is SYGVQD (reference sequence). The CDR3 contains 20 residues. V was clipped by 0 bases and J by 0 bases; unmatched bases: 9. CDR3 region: CASSESPGQGARSSYNEQFF. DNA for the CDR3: TGCGCCAGCAGTGAGTCGCCGGGACAGGGGGCCCGAAGCTCCTACAATGAGCAGTTCTTC.

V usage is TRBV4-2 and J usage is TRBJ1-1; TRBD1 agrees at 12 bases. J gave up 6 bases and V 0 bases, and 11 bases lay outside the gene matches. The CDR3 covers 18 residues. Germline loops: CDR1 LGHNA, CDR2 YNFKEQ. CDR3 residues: CASSQDRPGQGARPEAFF. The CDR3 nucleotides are TGTGCCAGCAGCCAAGATCGTCCGGGACAGGGGGCGCGACCTGAAGCTTTCTTT.

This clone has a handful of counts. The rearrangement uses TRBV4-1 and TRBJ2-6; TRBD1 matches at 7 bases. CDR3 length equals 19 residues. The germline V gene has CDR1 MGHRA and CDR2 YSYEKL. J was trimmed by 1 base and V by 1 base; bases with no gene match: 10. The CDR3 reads CASSQVPGTANSGANVLTF. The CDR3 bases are TGCGCCAGCAGCCAAGTCCCCGGGACAGCCAATTCTGGGGCCAACGTCCTGACTTTC.

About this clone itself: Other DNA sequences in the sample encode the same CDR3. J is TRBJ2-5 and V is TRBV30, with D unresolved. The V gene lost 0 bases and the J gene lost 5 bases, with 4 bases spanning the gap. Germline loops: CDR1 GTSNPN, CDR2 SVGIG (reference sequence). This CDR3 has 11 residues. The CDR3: CAWSVLETQYF. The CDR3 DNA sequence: TGTGCCTGGAGTGTATTGGAGACCCAGTACTTC.

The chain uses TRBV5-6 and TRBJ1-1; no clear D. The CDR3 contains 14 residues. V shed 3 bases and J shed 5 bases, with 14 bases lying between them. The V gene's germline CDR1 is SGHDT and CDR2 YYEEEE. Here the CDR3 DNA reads TGTGCCAGCAGCTATATGAATCGGGGTACTGAAGCTTTCTTT. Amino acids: CASSYMNRGTEAFF.

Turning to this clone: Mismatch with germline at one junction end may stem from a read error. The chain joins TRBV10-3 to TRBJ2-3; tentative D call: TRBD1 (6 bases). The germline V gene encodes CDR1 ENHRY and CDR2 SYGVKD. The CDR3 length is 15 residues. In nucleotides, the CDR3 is TGTGCCATCAGTGAGCCTCGGGACAACACAAATACGCAGTATTTT. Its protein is CAISEPRDNTNTQYF.

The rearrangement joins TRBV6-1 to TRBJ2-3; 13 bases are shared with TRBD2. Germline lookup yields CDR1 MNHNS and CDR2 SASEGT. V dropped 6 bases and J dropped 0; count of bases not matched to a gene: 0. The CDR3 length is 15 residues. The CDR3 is CASRGLAGSTDTQYF. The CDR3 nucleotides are TGTGCCAGCAGGGGACTAGCGGGAAGCACAGATACGCAGTATTTT.

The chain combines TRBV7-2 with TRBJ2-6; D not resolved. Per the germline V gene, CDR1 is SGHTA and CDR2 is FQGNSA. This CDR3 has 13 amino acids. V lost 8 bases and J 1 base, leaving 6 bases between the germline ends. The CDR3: CASGPSGANVLTF. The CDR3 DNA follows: TGTGCCAGCGGACCTTCTGGGGCCAACGTCCTGACTTTC.